A selection of T cell receptor beta chains follows, all from one sample in a study of blood T cell repertoires in COVID-19. Here immunoSEQ multiplex PCR was the method, and the copy in TCRdb shows in-frame clones only, minus some. The sample includes approximately 180,000 clones, 89% of them seen just once. The material sequenced was PBMCs or T cells enriched from blood (not recorded which). Source of these receptors: a woman aged 40-49 years with acute COVID-19. Each CDR3 is given with its conserved first and last residue. Fields, in order: D gene, J gene, clone size, V gene, CDR3 DNA, CDR3 protein. D genes are given only for firm matches. Size tells how often a clone was seen (once, few, many) or the class of an expanded clone, and some rows leave it out.

D gene: TRBD1
J gene: TRBJ2-7
clone size: few
V gene: TRBV4-1
CDR3 DNA: TGCGCCAGCAGCCAAACCCAGGGGGCCTACGAGCAGTACTTC
CDR3 protein: CASSQTQGAYEQYF

D gene: -
J gene: TRBJ1-2
clone size: -
V gene: TRBV19
CDR3 DNA: TGTGCCAGTAGTATAAGCGGGGGCACGTATGGCTACACCTTC
CDR3 protein: CASSISGGTYGYTF

D gene: TRBD2
J gene: TRBJ2-1
clone size: -
V gene: TRBV3-1/TRBV3-2
CDR3 DNA: TGTGCCAGCAGCCAAGATAGGAGTACAGCGGGACGGTACAATGAGCAGTTCTTC
CDR3 protein: CASSQDRSTAGRYNEQFF

D gene: TRBD2
J gene: TRBJ2-1
clone size: -
V gene: TRBV6-1
CDR3 DNA: TGTGCCAGCAGTGAACCTTTAGCGGGGGGGCCCGACTACAATGAGCAGTTCTTC
CDR3 protein: CASSEPLAGGPDYNEQFF

D gene: TRBD2
J gene: TRBJ2-2
clone size: -
V gene: TRBV28
CDR3 DNA: TGTGCCAGCAGTCCGACGGGGACTAGCGGAACCGGGGAGCTGTTTTTT
CDR3 protein: CASSPTGTSGTGELFF

D gene: -
J gene: TRBJ1-6
clone size: -
V gene: TRBV6-6
CDR3 DNA: TGTGCCAGCAGCCTCAGACAGGCTAATAATTCACCCCTCCACTTT
CDR3 protein: CASSLRQANNSPLHF

D gene: -
J gene: TRBJ2-5
clone size: -
V gene: TRBV12-3/TRBV12-4
CDR3 DNA: TGTGCCAGCAGTCAGATTAGCGGAGAGACCCAGTACTTC
CDR3 protein: CASSQISGETQYF

D gene: TRBD2
J gene: TRBJ2-5
clone size: -
V gene: TRBV5-1
CDR3 DNA: TGCGCCAGCAGCTCCCTCCAAGCGGGAGGACCAGAGACCCAGTACTTC
CDR3 protein: CASSSLQAGGPETQYF

D gene: -
J gene: TRBJ1-4
clone size: -
V gene: TRBV4-1
CDR3 DNA: TGCGCCAGCAGCCCAGGATCTAGGCGGGTTAATGAAAAACTGTTTTTT
CDR3 protein: CASSPGSRRVNEKLFF

D gene: TRBD1
J gene: TRBJ1-2
clone size: -
V gene: TRBV9
CDR3 DNA: TGTGCCAGCAGCCCATCCGACAGGGTAAATTATGGCTACACCTTC
CDR3 protein: CASSPSDRVNYGYTF

D gene: TRBD2
J gene: TRBJ2-1
clone size: few
V gene: TRBV5-4
CDR3 DNA: TGTGCCAGCAGCCCGGGACTAGCGGGAGGGCGGAACAATGAGCAGTTCTTC
CDR3 protein: CASSPGLAGGRNNEQFF

D gene: -
J gene: TRBJ2-3
clone size: few
V gene: TRBV2
CDR3 DNA: TGTGCCAGCAGTGAAGCTCTCTATGTGAGCACAGATACGCAGTATTTT
CDR3 protein: CASSEALYVSTDTQYF

D gene: -
J gene: TRBJ2-2
clone size: -
V gene: TRBV5-4
CDR3 DNA: TGTGCCAGCAGCCCCGACGGGGGGCGAACCGGGGAGCTGTTTTTT
CDR3 protein: CASSPDGGRTGELFF

D gene: TRBD1
J gene: TRBJ2-1
clone size: -
V gene: TRBV4-1
CDR3 DNA: TGCGCCAGCAGCCAAAGGACAGGCAATGAGCAGTTCTTC
CDR3 protein: CASSQRTGNEQFF

D gene: TRBD1
J gene: TRBJ1-1
clone size: -
V gene: TRBV29-1
CDR3 DNA: TGCAGCGGGCCGACAGGGGGCGGCTGCGGAGCTTTCTTT
CDR3 protein: CSGPTGGGCGAFF

D gene: TRBD2
J gene: TRBJ2-1
clone size: -
V gene: TRBV4-2
CDR3 DNA: TGTGCCAGCAGTCCCCCGGGACTAGCGGCTTACAATGAGCAGTTCTTC
CDR3 protein: CASSPPGLAAYNEQFF

D gene: -
J gene: TRBJ1-5
clone size: -
V gene: TRBV2
CDR3 DNA: TGTGCCAGCAGTGAATTAGGACTATACAATCAGCCCCAGCATTTT
CDR3 protein: CASSELGLYNQPQHF

D gene: -
J gene: TRBJ2-1
clone size: few
V gene: TRBV7-2
CDR3 DNA: TGTGCCAGCAGTTTGTTCGCCATCTCATCAGGAAGTGTTGAGCAGTTCTTC
CDR3 protein: CASSLFAISSGSVEQFF

D gene: TRBD2
J gene: TRBJ2-3
clone size: -
V gene: TRBV5-1
CDR3 DNA: TGCGCCAGCAGCGCAAATCGACTAGCGTCCACAGATACGCAGTATTTT
CDR3 protein: CASSANRLASTDTQYF

D gene: -
J gene: TRBJ2-5
clone size: -
V gene: TRBV3-1/TRBV3-2
CDR3 DNA: TGTGCCAGCAGCCAACGGGAGACCCAGTACTTC
CDR3 protein: CASSQRETQYF

D gene: -
J gene: TRBJ2-1
clone size: -
V gene: TRBV9
CDR3 DNA: TGTGCCAGCAGCGTCACTCCTCACAATGAGCAGTTCTTC
CDR3 protein: CASSVTPHNEQFF

D gene: TRBD2
J gene: TRBJ2-2
clone size: -
V gene: TRBV4-1
CDR3 DNA: TGCGCCAGCAGCCACGCACCGGGACTGGGAGGGACCGGGGAGCTGTTTTTT
CDR3 protein: CASSHAPGLGGTGELFF

D gene: -
J gene: TRBJ1-2
clone size: -
V gene: TRBV18
CDR3 DNA: TGTGCCAGCTCACCGGAGGCAGACTTTTATGGCTACACCTTC
CDR3 protein: CASSPEADFYGYTF

D gene: TRBD2
J gene: TRBJ2-3
clone size: -
V gene: TRBV11-2
CDR3 DNA: TGTGCCAGCAGCTTAGATGGTCTAGCGGGAAACACAGATACGCAGTATTTT
CDR3 protein: CASSLDGLAGNTDTQYF

D gene: TRBD2
J gene: TRBJ2-3
clone size: -
V gene: TRBV10-3
CDR3 DNA: TGTGCCATCAGTGAGACTGGGACTAGCGGATACACAGATACGCAGTATTTT
CDR3 protein: CAISETGTSGYTDTQYF

D gene: TRBD1
J gene: TRBJ2-3
clone size: -
V gene: TRBV29-1
CDR3 DNA: TGCAGCGGGAAAAGACAGGGAAGAGATACGCAGTATTTT
CDR3 protein: CSGKRQGRDTQYF

D gene: TRBD1
J gene: TRBJ1-1
clone size: -
V gene: TRBV18
CDR3 DNA: TGTGCCAGCTCACCCAGGACAGGGGGGAGCACTGAAGCTTTCTTT
CDR3 protein: CASSPRTGGSTEAFF

D gene: -
J gene: TRBJ2-1
clone size: -
V gene: TRBV29-1
CDR3 DNA: TGCAGCGTTGATTACGGATCGGGGAATGAGCAGTTCTTC
CDR3 protein: CSVDYGSGNEQFF

D gene: -
J gene: TRBJ2-5
clone size: -
V gene: TRBV7-2
CDR3 DNA: TGTGCCAGCAGCTTAAACAACCAAGAGACCCAGTACTTC
CDR3 protein: CASSLNNQETQYF

D gene: TRBD1
J gene: TRBJ1-2
clone size: -
V gene: TRBV12-3/TRBV12-4
CDR3 DNA: TGTGCCAGCAGCCCGACAGGGGGTTATGGCTACACCTTC
CDR3 protein: CASSPTGGYGYTF

D gene: TRBD1
J gene: TRBJ1-1
clone size: -
V gene: TRBV5-1
CDR3 DNA: TGCGCCAGCAGCTTGACAGGGGCCGGAACAACTGAAGCTTTCTTT
CDR3 protein: CASSLTGAGTTEAFF

D gene: TRBD2
J gene: TRBJ2-1
clone size: -
V gene: TRBV15
CDR3 DNA: TGTGCCACCAGCAGAGAAATGGGTGCAGGACTAGCGGGGGGGCCCCGCATTTACAATGAGCAGTTCTTC
CDR3 protein: CATSREMGAGLAGGPRIYNEQFF

D gene: TRBD1
J gene: TRBJ2-1
clone size: -
V gene: TRBV5-1
CDR3 DNA: TGCGCCAGCAGCTTCCCCACGGGACAGGTAAACAATGAGCAGTTCTTC
CDR3 protein: CASSFPTGQVNNEQFF

D gene: -
J gene: TRBJ1-5
clone size: once
V gene: TRBV18
CDR3 DNA: TGTGCCAGCTCACCAAACAAGAATAGCAATCAGCCCCAGCATTTT
CDR3 protein: CASSPNKNSNQPQHF

D gene: TRBD1
J gene: TRBJ2-7
clone size: -
V gene: TRBV3-1/TRBV3-2
CDR3 DNA: TGTGCCAGCAGCAAACAACAGGGGTCCTACGAGCAGTACTTC
CDR3 protein: CASSKQQGSYEQYF

D gene: -
J gene: TRBJ1-5
clone size: -
V gene: TRBV3-1/TRBV3-2
CDR3 DNA: TGTGCCAGCAGTCGAAAGCGGGGCCAGCCCCAGCATTTT
CDR3 protein: CASSRKRGQPQHF

D gene: -
J gene: TRBJ2-1
clone size: -
V gene: TRBV21-1
CDR3 DNA: TGTGCCAGCAGCAAAGGGGACACAGTAACCCCTACCTACGACCCGACAAACAATGAGCAGTTCTTC
CDR3 protein: CASSKGDTVTPTYDPTNNEQFF

D gene: -
J gene: TRBJ2-2
clone size: -
V gene: TRBV4-1
CDR3 DNA: TGCGCCAGCAGCCAAGCCCCTCGGGTCACCGGGGAGCTGTTTTTT
CDR3 protein: CASSQAPRVTGELFF

D gene: -
J gene: TRBJ1-1
clone size: -
V gene: TRBV19
CDR3 DNA: TGTGCCAGTAGTTGGAGGGAGGGAACTGAAGCTTTCTTT
CDR3 protein: CASSWREGTEAFF

D gene: TRBD2
J gene: TRBJ2-5
clone size: -
V gene: TRBV15
CDR3 DNA: TGTGCCACCAGCAGAGATAGGGCAGTGGGGGGGGAGACCCAGTACTTC
CDR3 protein: CATSRDRAVGGETQYF

D gene: TRBD2
J gene: TRBJ2-5
clone size: -
V gene: TRBV11-2
CDR3 DNA: TGTGCCAGCAGCTTAGCTTCCCTAGCGGGAGTCGGGGAGACCCAGTACTTC
CDR3 protein: CASSLASLAGVGETQYF

D gene: -
J gene: TRBJ1-4
clone size: once
V gene: TRBV7-8
CDR3 DNA: TGTGCCAGCAGCTTGACACAGGGAGATGAAAAACTGTTTTTT
CDR3 protein: CASSLTQGDEKLFF

D gene: TRBD1
J gene: TRBJ1-2
clone size: -
V gene: TRBV27
CDR3 DNA: TGTGCCAGCAGTTTTACTACAGGGGGCAACTATGGCTACACCTTC
CDR3 protein: CASSFTTGGNYGYTF

D gene: TRBD1
J gene: TRBJ1-6
clone size: -
V gene: TRBV28
CDR3 DNA: TGTGCCAGCAGAACGACAGGGGGCGAATTAGATTCACCCCTCCACTTT
CDR3 protein: CASRTTGGELDSPLHF

D gene: TRBD2
J gene: TRBJ2-5
clone size: -
V gene: TRBV2
CDR3 DNA: TGTGCCAGCAGTGGACTAGCGGGGGAGGAGACCCAGTACTTC
CDR3 protein: CASSGLAGEETQYF

D gene: -
J gene: TRBJ2-1
clone size: -
V gene: TRBV7-2
CDR3 DNA: TGTGCCAGCAGCTTAGAGCCAGGTAGCTCCTACAATGAGCAGTTCTTC
CDR3 protein: CASSLEPGSSYNEQFF

D gene: -
J gene: TRBJ1-3
clone size: once
V gene: TRBV18
CDR3 DNA: TGTGCCAGCTCACCACCGGGACAAGGAACCACCATATATTTT
CDR3 protein: CASSPPGQGTTIYF

D gene: TRBD2
J gene: TRBJ2-3
clone size: few
V gene: TRBV5-1
CDR3 DNA: TGCGCCAGCAGCCTGGAGCCTAGCGGGGGGGCGGATACGCAGTATTTT
CDR3 protein: CASSLEPSGGADTQYF

D gene: TRBD1
J gene: TRBJ2-3
clone size: -
V gene: TRBV7-3
CDR3 DNA: TGTGCCAGCAGCTTAAAGGGGACAGGCCATCGCTACACAGATACGCAGTATTTT
CDR3 protein: CASSLKGTGHRYTDTQYF

D gene: -
J gene: TRBJ1-1
clone size: -
V gene: TRBV3-1/TRBV3-2
CDR3 DNA: TGTGCCAGCAGCCAAGAGGGGCGACAGTACACTGAAGCTTTCTTT
CDR3 protein: CASSQEGRQYTEAFF

D gene: TRBD2
J gene: TRBJ2-1
clone size: -
V gene: TRBV27
CDR3 DNA: TGTGCCAGCAGTTTAGTGCGGGGGGAGCAGTTCTTC
CDR3 protein: CASSLVRGEQFF

D gene: TRBD1
J gene: TRBJ1-4
clone size: -
V gene: TRBV7-8
CDR3 DNA: TGTGCCAGCAGCTTAGCCGGGACAGCTAATGAAAAACTGTTTTTT
CDR3 protein: CASSLAGTANEKLFF

D gene: TRBD1
J gene: TRBJ1-4
clone size: -
V gene: TRBV4-2
CDR3 DNA: TGTGCCAGCAGCCAAGACAATGGACAGGGAAAGACTAATGAAAAACTGTTTTTT
CDR3 protein: CASSQDNGQGKTNEKLFF

D gene: -
J gene: TRBJ2-7
clone size: -
V gene: TRBV30
CDR3 DNA: TGTGCCTGGAGTGACCCATACAGGGCGAGGAACGAGCAGTACTTC
CDR3 protein: CAWSDPYRARNEQYF

D gene: -
J gene: TRBJ2-7
clone size: few
V gene: TRBV7-9
CDR3 DNA: TGTGCCAGCAACCCAGGGGGGTACGAGCAGTACTTC
CDR3 protein: CASNPGGYEQYF

D gene: TRBD1
J gene: TRBJ1-5
clone size: -
V gene: TRBV19
CDR3 DNA: TGTGCCAGTAACCATCTCTCGCTACGGACAGGGGTTTACCAGCCCCAGCATTTT
CDR3 protein: CASNHLSLRTGVYQPQHF

D gene: TRBD1
J gene: TRBJ2-2
clone size: -
V gene: TRBV3-1/TRBV3-2
CDR3 DNA: TGTGCCAGCAGCCTCCGGACAGGGAACACCGGGGAGCTGTTTTTT
CDR3 protein: CASSLRTGNTGELFF

D gene: -
J gene: TRBJ2-1
clone size: -
V gene: TRBV9
CDR3 DNA: TGTGCCAGCAGCTTTAGCAATGAGCAGTTCTTC
CDR3 protein: CASSFSNEQFF